One T cell receptor beta chain is described in this entry. The CDR3 consists of 13 residues. The V end was cut by 6 bases, the J end by 4 bases, with 9 bases between. In germline, CDR1 is ENHRY, CDR2 SYGVKD. This specimen belongs to a study of cytomegalovirus exposure and HLA in healthy donors. Repertoires were generated with immunoSEQ multiplex PCR, while TCRdb's copy carries only in-frame clones and drops some. The sample yields about 330,000 clones, 75% to 90% seen once. Separation from the approximately 690-subject first cohort characterized the roughly 120-subject validation cohort, to which the donors belonged.

V usage is TRBV10-3 and J usage is TRBJ1-4; D is possibly TRBD1 (6 bases). The clonotype comes from a woman aged 18 to 35 in good health and CMV-seronegative. Sequenced input: PBMCs. CDR3 coding DNA: TGTGCCATCAGGCAGGGGAGTAATGAAAAACTGTTTTTT. It specifies CAIRQGSNEKLFF.